Below are 12 T cell receptor beta chains sequenced from a single sample in a study of shared clonotypes between healthy human individuals. Naive CD8 cells lacked CD45RO, underwent positive selection for CCR7 and left out terminally differentiated effector memory CD45RA+ cells. Assay: immunoSEQ multiplex PCR; the TCRdb copy retains only in-frame clones and omits some. Among about 1.9 million clones listed, just over 90% were seen once. The material sequenced was naive CD8+ T cells from PBMCs. These receptors were collected from a man between 18 and 35 years old in good health. Some clones in this sample may be carry-over from other donors' samples.

This chain connects TRBV28 to TRBJ1-1; D is unresolved. The CDR3 is 14 amino acids. V was trimmed by 0 bases and J by 7 bases, leaving 12 bases between them. Per germline, CDR1 MDHEN and CDR2 SYDVKM. CDR3: CASSLWTRDNEAFF. The CDR3 DNA follows: TGTGCCAGCAGTTTATGGACTAGAGATAATGAAGCTTTCTTT.

This chain links TRBV13 with TRBJ2-7, with 11 positions matching TRBD1. This CDR3 is 15 amino acids long. V trimming: 3 bases; J trimming: 3 bases; junction bases outside the gene matches: 4. Looked up from germline, CDR1 is PRHDT and CDR2 is FYEKMQ (reference sequence). For the CDR3, the DNA is TGTGCCAGCAGCTTGGGACAGGGGGATGGCTACGAGCAGTACTTC. Its protein product is CASSLGQGDGYEQYF.

The rearrangement uses TRBV7-2 and TRBJ1-1; D uncertain. Between the trimmed V and J ends, which lost 3 bases and 6 bases, there was a span of 8 bases. Germline V gives CDR1 SGHTA, CDR2 FQGNSA. The CDR3 is 12 residues long. CDR3 protein: CASSFLGPEAFF. The CDR3 DNA reads as TGTGCCAGCAGCTTTCTGGGTCCTGAAGCTTTCTTT.

The gene calls are TRBV4-1 and TRBJ2-3, with D perhaps TRBD2 (7 bases). The V and J ends lost 1 base and 3 bases respectively, with 11 bases between them. Germline CDR1 and CDR2: MGHRA and YSYEKL. This CDR3 is 15 amino acids long. This CDR3 is CASSQGGGPTDTQYF. As DNA, the CDR3 is TGCGCCAGCAGCCAAGGGGGGGGGCCGACAGATACGCAGTATTTT.

The chain joins TRBV7-8 to TRBJ1-5, with D perhaps TRBD1 (6 bases). Trimming stripped 2 bases from V and 7 bases from J, with 9 bases between. The CDR3 is made up of 13 amino acids. Looked up from germline, CDR1 is SGHVS and CDR2 is FQNEAQ. Written as DNA, the CDR3 is TGTGCCAGCAGCTTATGGGGGCAACAGCCCCAGCATTTT. It yields the protein CASSLWGQQPQHF.

V is TRBV20-1 and J is TRBJ2-3; no clear D gene. The CDR3 is 11 amino acids. The V end lost 3 bases, the J end lost 6 bases, and 7 bases lay between the germline ends. Germline loops: CDR1 DFQATT, CDR2 SNEGSKA (reference sequence). In DNA form, the CDR3 reads TGCAGTGCTAGGGGTGACGATACGCAGTATTTT. Translation gives CSARGDDTQYF.

J is TRBJ1-2 and V is TRBV5-1; D unresolved. Looked up from germline, CDR1 is SGHRS and CDR2 is YFSETQ. This CDR3 has 13 amino acids. Trimming pared 1 base from V and 4 bases from J, leaving 8 bases between. Here the CDR3 reads CASSLFESYGYTF. The CDR3 nucleotides read TGCGCCAGCAGCTTGTTTGAGAGCTATGGCTACACCTTC.

This chain links TRBV11-3 with TRBJ1-1, with D unresolved. This CDR3 spans 14 amino acids. From germline, CDR1 is SGHNT and CDR2 YENEEA. The V end was cut by 3 bases, the J end by 0 bases, with 8 bases between. CDR3 nucleotides: TGTGCCAGCAGCTTTCGACGGGTGAACACTGAAGCTTTCTTT. This encodes CASSFRRVNTEAFF.

This chain connects TRBV7-9 to TRBJ1-1, with D hard to call. The CDR3 loop spans 14 amino acids. Germline assignment: CDR1 SEHNR and CDR2 FQNEAQ (reference sequence). Trimming left V 0 bases short and J 1 base short, with 6 bases between. The CDR3, as DNA: TGTGCCAGCAGCTTAGCATCAACGAACACTGAAGCTTTCTTT. It specifies CASSLASTNTEAFF.

This clone turned up a few times. This chain joins TRBV2 and TRBJ1-5; D remains ambiguous. V lost 4 bases and J lost 4, with 11 bases in between. This CDR3 is built from 14 residues. The germline CDR1 and CDR2 sequences are SNHLY and FYNNEI. The CDR3 here is CASSGGTVNQPQHF. In DNA, the CDR3 is TGTGCCAGCAGTGGGGGAACAGTGAATCAGCCCCAGCATTTT.

The CDR3 spells CASSLDFGGHTQYF. The CDR3 region has the DNA TGTGCCAGCAGCTTAGATTTTGGGGGACATACGCAGTATTTT. The chain uses TRBV11-2 and TRBJ2-3, with D tentatively TRBD1 or TRBD2 (5 bases each). Germline-derived CDR1 and CDR2 are SGHAT and FQNNGV. With 0 bases removed from V and 7 bases from J, the gap between germline ends came to 11 bases. The CDR3 has 14 amino acids.

This clone has only one observation. Within the sample, other DNA sequences also encode this same CDR3. The CDR3: CASSVAGGSSYNEQFF. The CDR3 coding sequence is TGTGCCAGCAGCGTAGCGGGGGGGAGCTCCTACAATGAGCAGTTCTTC. V and J are TRBV9 and TRBJ2-1; TRBD2 agrees at 8 bases. The CDR3 runs 16 residues. The germline V gene has CDR1 SGDLS and CDR2 YYNGEE. The J segment lost 0 bases and the V segment lost 0 bases, leaving 2 bases of the junction unmatched.